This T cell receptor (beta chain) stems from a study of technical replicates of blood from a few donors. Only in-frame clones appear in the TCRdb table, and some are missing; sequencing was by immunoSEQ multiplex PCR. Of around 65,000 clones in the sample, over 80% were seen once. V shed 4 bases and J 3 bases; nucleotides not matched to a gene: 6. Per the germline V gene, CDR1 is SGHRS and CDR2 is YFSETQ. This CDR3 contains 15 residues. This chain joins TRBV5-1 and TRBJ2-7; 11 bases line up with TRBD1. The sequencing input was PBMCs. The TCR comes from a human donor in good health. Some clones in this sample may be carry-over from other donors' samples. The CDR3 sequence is CASSRSGTGGYEQYF. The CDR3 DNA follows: TGCGCCAGCAGCCGGTCCGGGACAGGGGGCTACGAGCAGTACTTC.